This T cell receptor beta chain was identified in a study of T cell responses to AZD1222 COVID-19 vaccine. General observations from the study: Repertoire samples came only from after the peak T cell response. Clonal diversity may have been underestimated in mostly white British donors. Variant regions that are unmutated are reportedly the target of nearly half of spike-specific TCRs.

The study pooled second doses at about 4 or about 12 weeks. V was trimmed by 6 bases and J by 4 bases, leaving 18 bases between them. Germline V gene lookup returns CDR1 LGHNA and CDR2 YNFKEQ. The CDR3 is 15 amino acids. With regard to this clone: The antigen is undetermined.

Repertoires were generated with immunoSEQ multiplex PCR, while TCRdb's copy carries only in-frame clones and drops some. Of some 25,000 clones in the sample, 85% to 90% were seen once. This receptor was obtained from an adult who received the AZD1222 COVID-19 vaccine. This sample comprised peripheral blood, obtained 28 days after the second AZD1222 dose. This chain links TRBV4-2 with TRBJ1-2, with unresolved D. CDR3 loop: CASSSPRTSIYGYTF. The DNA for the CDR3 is TGTGCCAGCAGTTCCCCTCGGACGTCGATCTATGGCTACACCTTC.